This T cell receptor beta chain comes out of a study of tumor and adjacent non-tumor tissue in lung cancer. As for the study in general: Aged about 31 to 80 years, patients included nine to ten men and about 5 women with stage I to III disease.

The CDR3 length is 14 residues. In germline, CDR1 is LGHNA, CDR2 YNFKEQ. Remarks on this clonotype: The antigen remains undetermined.

Study observations and caveats: Tumor repertoires had a smaller top 100 clone share than normal lung. Higher tumor TCR diversity was associated with shorter survival. Significantly higher TCR diversity was found in tumor than normal lung.

Three rounds of nested PCR, following a modified ARM-PCR protocol, produced the TCRbeta library. TCRdb re-analysed the multiplex PCR reads in MiXCR, keeping a single row per CDR3 protein. Of fewer than 120,000 distinct CDR3 sequences detected, roughly 84% appear once; the ten largest clones hold 20% to 25%. RNA was extracted from bulk tissue without any cell sorting. The sequenced material came from lung tumor tissue. This chain links TRBV4-2 with TRBJ1-5, with D tentatively TRBD1 (5 bases). Judging by the DNA end, TRBJ2-3 fits better; the J call may be wrong. The TCR comes from a man between 65 and 85 years old with non-small cell lung cancer. In DNA, the CDR3 is TGTGCCAGCAGCCAGGCTGACAGTAGTCAGCTCCAGTATTTT. Its protein is CASSQADSSQLQYF.